These T cell receptor beta chains were read from a single sample in a study of radiotherapy plus CTLA-4 blockade in lung cancer. Some clones are missing from TCRdb's copy, which holds only in-frame ones; the method was immunoSEQ multiplex PCR. The sample has approximately 100,000 clones; more than 75% are singletons. The material was peripheral blood, obtained from a patient treated with radiotherapy plus ipilimumab. The receptors stem from a human donor with non-small cell lung cancer that progressed on radiotherapy plus ipilimumab. Some clones in this sample may be carry-over from other donors' samples. Both conserved end residues are part of each CDR3. The order of the fields is D gene, V gene, J gene, clone size, CDR3 length, CDR3 protein, CDR3 DNA. D genes are given only for firm matches. Clone sizes are given selectively: once, few, many, or a class where the clone is expanded.

D: NA
V: TRBV7-2
J: TRBJ2-7
size: NA
length: 13
CDR3: CASSVQAQGEQYF
DNA: TGTGCCAGCAGCGTACAAGCACAGGGCGAGCAGTACTTC

D: TRBD2
V: TRBV4-3
J: TRBJ2-5
size: NA
length: 16
CDR3: CASSQVLAGAQETQYF
DNA: TGCGCCAGCAGCCAGGTTCTAGCGGGGGCCCAAGAGACCCAGTACTTC

D: TRBD1
V: TRBV27
J: TRBJ2-7
size: NA
length: 15
CDR3: CASTPGLGTGGGQYF
DNA: TGTGCCAGCACCCCCGGTTTGGGGACAGGAGGCGGGCAGTACTTC

D: NA
V: TRBV5-1
J: TRBJ2-2
size: NA
length: 16
CDR3: CASSLVMGTNTGELFF
DNA: TGCGCCAGCAGCTTGGTGATGGGTACGAACACCGGGGAGCTGTTTTTT

D: NA
V: TRBV10-3
J: TRBJ1-1
size: NA
length: 15
CDR3: CAISDVQRAGTEAFF
DNA: TGTGCCATCAGTGACGTTCAGAGGGCTGGCACTGAAGCTTTCTTT

D: TRBD1
V: TRBV5-6
J: TRBJ2-2
size: NA
length: 16
CDR3: CASSLWGQANTGELFF
DNA: TGTGCCAGCAGCTTGTGGGGACAGGCGAACACCGGGGAGCTGTTTTTT

D: TRBD2
V: TRBV6-4
J: TRBJ2-7
size: NA
length: 15
CDR3: CASKLGTSGGAEQYF
DNA: TGTGCCAGCAAGCTGGGGACTAGCGGGGGGGCCGAGCAGTACTTC

D: TRBD2
V: TRBV5-1
J: TRBJ2-1
size: NA
length: 17
CDR3: CASSLVPGLAGGNEQFF
DNA: TGCGCCAGCAGCTTGGTACCGGGACTAGCGGGTGGTAATGAGCAGTTCTTC

D: TRBD2
V: TRBV19
J: TRBJ2-7
size: NA
length: 13
CDR3: CASSPREAYEQYF
DNA: TGTGCCAGTAGCCCCCGGGAGGCCTACGAGCAGTACTTC

D: NA
V: TRBV7-9
J: TRBJ2-7
size: NA
length: 13
CDR3: CASRNRDNYEQYF
DNA: TGTGCCAGCAGGAACCGGGACAACTACGAGCAGTACTTC

D: NA
V: TRBV6-1
J: TRBJ2-7
size: NA
length: 15
CDR3: CASSEGWDTAYEQYF
DNA: TGTGCCAGCAGTGAAGGATGGGACACAGCCTACGAGCAGTACTTC

D: NA
V: TRBV7-2
J: TRBJ2-1
size: NA
length: 16
CDR3: CASSTYWGDSYNEQFF
DNA: TGTGCCAGCAGCACCTATTGGGGGGACTCCTACAATGAGCAGTTCTTC

D: NA
V: TRBV11-3
J: TRBJ1-1
size: NA
length: 15
CDR3: CASSLEAGMNTEAFF
DNA: TGTGCCAGCAGCTTAGAGGCAGGGATGAACACTGAAGCTTTCTTT

D: TRBD1
V: TRBV18
J: TRBJ1-4
size: NA
length: 16
CDR3: CASSPPNRGLGEKLFF
DNA: TGTGCCAGCTCACCACCAAATAGGGGGCTAGGTGAAAAACTGTTTTTT

D: NA
V: TRBV12-1
J: TRBJ2-7
size: NA
length: 19
CDR3: CASSFARDRVSPGASEQYF
DNA: TGTGCCAGCAGCTTTGCCCGGGACAGGGTCTCCCCTGGGGCTTCCGAGCAGTACTTC

D: NA
V: TRBV2
J: TRBJ1-2
size: NA
length: 14
CDR3: CASSDSRTAYGYTF
DNA: TGTGCCAGCAGTGACTCTAGGACGGCTTATGGCTACACCTTC

D: NA
V: TRBV7-8
J: TRBJ2-3
size: NA
length: 11
CDR3: CASSLTDTQYF
DNA: TGTGCCAGCAGTCTCACAGATACGCAGTATTTT

D: NA
V: TRBV6-6
J: TRBJ1-2
size: NA
length: 16
CDR3: CASSLLLDSGAGGYTF
DNA: TGTGCCAGCAGTCTCCTTTTGGACTCAGGGGCTGGCGGCTACACCTTC

D: NA
V: TRBV5-8
J: TRBJ1-2
size: NA
length: 17
CDR3: CASSLVARITPHYGYTF
DNA: TGTGCCAGCAGCTTGGTCGCCAGAATTACACCCCACTATGGCTACACCTTC

D: NA
V: TRBV5-1
J: TRBJ2-1
size: NA
length: 14
CDR3: CASSLEAGFNEQFF
DNA: TGCGCCAGCAGCTTGGAGGCAGGGTTTAATGAGCAGTTCTTC

D: NA
V: TRBV6-1
J: TRBJ1-5
size: NA
length: 13
CDR3: CASNMQTNQPQHF
DNA: TGTGCCAGCAACATGCAGACCAATCAGCCCCAGCATTTT

D: NA
V: TRBV19
J: TRBJ1-5
size: NA
length: 18
CDR3: CASSIEVRRGDSNQPQHF
DNA: TGTGCCAGTAGTATAGAGGTGCGCAGGGGAGATAGCAATCAGCCCCAGCATTTT

D: TRBD1
V: TRBV9
J: TRBJ2-2
size: NA
length: 14
CDR3: CASSEDRGAGELFF
DNA: TGTGCCAGCAGCGAGGACAGGGGCGCCGGGGAGCTGTTTTTT

D: NA
V: TRBV9
J: TRBJ1-6
size: once
length: 14
CDR3: CASSVVGENSPLHF
DNA: TGTGCCAGCAGCGTAGTGGGCGAGAATTCACCCCTCCACTTT

D: TRBD1
V: TRBV2
J: TRBJ1-4
size: once
length: 16
CDR3: CARNDRQGTGSEKLFF
DNA: TGTGCCAGAAACGATCGACAGGGGACAGGGAGTGAAAAACTGTTTTTT

D: NA
V: TRBV27
J: TRBJ2-1
size: NA
length: 15
CDR3: CASKKERGSYNEQFF
DNA: TGTGCCAGCAAAAAGGAGAGGGGATCCTACAATGAGCAGTTCTTC

D: NA
V: TRBV2
J: TRBJ1-2
size: NA
length: 12
CDR3: CASTERPYGYTF
DNA: TGTGCCAGCACCGAACGGCCATATGGCTACACCTTC

D: NA
V: TRBV6-6
J: TRBJ2-3
size: NA
length: 14
CDR3: CASSYGGSTDTQYF
DNA: TGTGCCAGCAGTTACGGGGGAAGCACAGATACGCAGTATTTT

D: NA
V: TRBV9
J: TRBJ1-2
size: NA
length: 13
CDR3: CASSVGGAYGYTF
DNA: TGTGCCAGCAGCGTAGGGGGTGCCTATGGCTACACCTTC

D: NA
V: TRBV28
J: TRBJ2-7
size: NA
length: 15
CDR3: CASSPPGSPSHEQYF
DNA: TGTGCCAGCAGTCCCCCCGGGAGCCCCTCCCACGAGCAGTACTTC

D: NA
V: TRBV2
J: TRBJ1-1
size: NA
length: 11
CDR3: CASSVGTEAFF
DNA: TGTGCCAGCAGTGTAGGCACTGAAGCTTTCTTT

D: NA
V: TRBV19
J: TRBJ2-5
size: NA
length: 14
CDR3: CASSTGQQQETQYF
DNA: TGTGCCAGTAGTACAGGACAGCAGCAAGAGACCCAGTACTTC

D: NA
V: TRBV7-9
J: TRBJ2-1
size: NA
length: 12
CDR3: CASGGGYNEQFF
DNA: TGTGCCAGCGGGGGAGGCTACAATGAGCAGTTCTTC

D: NA
V: TRBV5-1
J: TRBJ2-2
size: NA
length: 14
CDR3: CASSFSQFTGELFF
DNA: TGCGCCAGCAGCTTTTCCCAGTTCACCGGGGAGCTGTTTTTT

D: NA
V: TRBV9
J: TRBJ1-4
size: NA
length: 16
CDR3: CASSVEAAATVGGLFF
DNA: TGTGCCAGCAGCGTAGAGGCGGCGGCGACGGTGGGGGGACTGTTTTTT

D: NA
V: TRBV5-1
J: TRBJ1-1
size: NA
length: 15
CDR3: CASSLTEGLNTEAFF
DNA: TGCGCCAGCAGCTTGACCGAGGGGCTGAACACTGAAGCTTTCTTT

D: NA
V: TRBV5-1
J: TRBJ2-7
size: NA
length: 15
CDR3: CASSPQGGGRYEQYF
DNA: TGCGCCAGCAGCCCCCAAGGCGGGGGCCGCTACGAGCAGTACTTC

D: NA
V: TRBV28
J: TRBJ2-7
size: NA
length: 14
CDR3: CASTLHGWGSTPSF
DNA: TGTGCCAGCACCCTTCACGGGTGGGGATCCACCCCATCCTTC

D: TRBD2
V: TRBV11-2
J: TRBJ2-7
size: NA
length: 11
CDR3: CATRLAGEQYF
DNA: TGTGCCACCCGACTAGCTGGCGAGCAGTACTTC

D: NA
V: TRBV16
J: TRBJ2-2
size: NA
length: 12
CDR3: CASSQFTGELFF
DNA: TGTGCCAGCAGCCAATTCACCGGGGAGCTGTTTTTT

D: TRBD1
V: TRBV5-1
J: TRBJ1-1
size: NA
length: 14
CDR3: CASSTMTGRTEAFF
DNA: TGCGCCAGCAGCACCATGACAGGGAGGACTGAAGCTTTCTTT

D: TRBD1
V: TRBV7-2
J: TRBJ1-6
size: NA
length: 16
CDR3: CASTFTPGQRNSPLHF
DNA: TGTGCCAGCACCTTTACTCCGGGACAGAGAAATTCACCCCTCCACTTT

D: TRBD1
V: TRBV4-3
J: TRBJ2-7
size: NA
length: 15
CDR3: CASSQVRGLNYEQYF
DNA: TGCGCCAGCAGCCAAGTTAGGGGGCTAAACTACGAGCAGTACTTC

D: TRBD2
V: TRBV2
J: TRBJ2-3
size: NA
length: 14
CDR3: CASRTSGSTDTQYF
DNA: TGTGCCAGCAGGACTAGCGGGAGCACAGATACGCAGTATTTT

D: NA
V: TRBV15
J: TRBJ2-3
size: NA
length: 12
CDR3: CATSRVPDTQYF
DNA: TGTGCCACCAGCAGAGTTCCAGATACGCAGTATTTT

D: TRBD1
V: TRBV29-1
J: TRBJ1-1
size: NA
length: 15
CDR3: CSVVRTGVGSTEAFF
DNA: TGCAGCGTTGTTAGGACAGGGGTCGGGAGCACTGAAGCTTTCTTT

D: NA
V: TRBV7-2
J: TRBJ2-1
size: few
length: 14
CDR3: CASSFIVGDYEQFF
DNA: TGTGCCAGCAGCTTCATCGTGGGGGATTATGAGCAGTTCTTC

D: NA
V: TRBV10-1
J: TRBJ2-7
size: NA
length: 14
CDR3: CASPNLTGNYEQYF
DNA: TGCGCCAGCCCGAACCTGACGGGCAACTACGAGCAGTACTTC

D: NA
V: TRBV29-1
J: TRBJ2-1
size: NA
length: 17
CDR3: CSVEDLGRAQSYNEQFF
DNA: TGCAGCGTTGAAGATCTTGGTCGGGCCCAATCCTACAATGAGCAGTTCTTC

D: NA
V: TRBV29-1
J: TRBJ1-1
size: NA
length: 12
CDR3: CSVLLPNTEAFF
DNA: TGCAGCGTTCTTTTGCCGAACACTGAAGCTTTCTTT

D: NA
V: TRBV7-2
J: TRBJ1-2
size: NA
length: 14
CDR3: CASSLSQNNYGYTF
DNA: TGTGCCAGCAGCTTAAGTCAGAACAACTATGGCTACACCTTC

D: NA
V: TRBV11-2
J: TRBJ1-2
size: few
length: 13
CDR3: CASSSPSNYGYTF
DNA: TGTGCCAGCAGTTCCCCATCTAACTATGGCTACACCTTC

D: TRBD1
V: TRBV5-1
J: TRBJ1-2
size: NA
length: 16
CDR3: CASSWPRGQTIEGYTF
DNA: TGCGCCAGCAGCTGGCCTAGGGGACAGACGATAGAGGGCTACACCTTC

D: NA
V: TRBV13
J: TRBJ1-1
size: NA
length: 13
CDR3: CASSLGVGTEAFF
DNA: TGTGCCAGCAGCTTAGGGGTCGGCACTGAAGCTTTCTTT

D: TRBD2
V: TRBV11-2
J: TRBJ2-3
size: NA
length: 17
CDR3: CASSEGLAGANTDTQYF
DNA: TGTGCCAGCAGCGAGGGACTAGCGGGGGCGAACACAGATACGCAGTATTTT